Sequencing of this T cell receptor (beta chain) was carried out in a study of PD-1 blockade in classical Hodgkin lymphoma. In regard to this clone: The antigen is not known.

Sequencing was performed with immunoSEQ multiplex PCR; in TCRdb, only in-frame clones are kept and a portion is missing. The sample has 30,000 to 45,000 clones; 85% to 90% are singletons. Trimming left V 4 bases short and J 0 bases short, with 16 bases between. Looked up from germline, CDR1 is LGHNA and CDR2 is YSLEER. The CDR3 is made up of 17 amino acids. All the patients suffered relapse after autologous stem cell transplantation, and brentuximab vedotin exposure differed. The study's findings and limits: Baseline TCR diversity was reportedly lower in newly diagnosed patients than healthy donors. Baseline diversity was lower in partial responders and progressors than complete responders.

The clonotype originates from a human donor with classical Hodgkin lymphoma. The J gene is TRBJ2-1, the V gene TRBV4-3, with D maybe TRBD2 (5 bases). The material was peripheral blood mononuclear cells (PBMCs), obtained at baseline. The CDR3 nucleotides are TGCGCCAGCAGCCCCTCGCTAGCCCCCAGCTCCTACAATGAGCAGTTCTTC. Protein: CASSPSLAPSSYNEQFF.